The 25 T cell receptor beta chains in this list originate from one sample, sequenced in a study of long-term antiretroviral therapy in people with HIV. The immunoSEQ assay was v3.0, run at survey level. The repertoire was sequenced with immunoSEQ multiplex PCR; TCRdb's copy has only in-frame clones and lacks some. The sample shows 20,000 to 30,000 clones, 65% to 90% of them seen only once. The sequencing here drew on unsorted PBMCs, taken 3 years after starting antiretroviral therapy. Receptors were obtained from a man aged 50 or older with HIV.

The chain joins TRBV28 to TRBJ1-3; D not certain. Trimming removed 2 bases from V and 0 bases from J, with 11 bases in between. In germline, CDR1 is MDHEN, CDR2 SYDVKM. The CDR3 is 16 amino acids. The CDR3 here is CASSLLGSTSGNTIYF. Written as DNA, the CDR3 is TGTGCCAGCAGTTTACTTGGATCAACCTCTGGAAACACCATATATTTT. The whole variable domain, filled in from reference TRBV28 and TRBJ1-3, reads DVKVTQSSRYLVKRTGEKVFLECVQDMDHENMFWYRQDPGLGLRLIYFSYDVKMKEKGDIPEGYSVSREKKERFSLILESASTNQTSMYLCASSLLGSTSGNTIYFGEGSWLTVV.

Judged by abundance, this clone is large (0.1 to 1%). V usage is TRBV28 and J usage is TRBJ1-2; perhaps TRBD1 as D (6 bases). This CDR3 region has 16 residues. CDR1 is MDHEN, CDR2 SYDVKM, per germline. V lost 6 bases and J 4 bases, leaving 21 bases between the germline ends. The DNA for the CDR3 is TGTGCCAGCAGCTCAATCCGGACAGATGTCGTCTATGGCTACACCTTC. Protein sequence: CASSSIRTDVVYGYTF.

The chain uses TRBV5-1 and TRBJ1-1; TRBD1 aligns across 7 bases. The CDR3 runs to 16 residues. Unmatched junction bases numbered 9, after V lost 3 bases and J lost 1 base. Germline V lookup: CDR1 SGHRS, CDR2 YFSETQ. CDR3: CASSSSYRGRNTEAFF. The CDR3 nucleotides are TGCGCCAGCAGCTCGTCCTACAGGGGTCGGAACACTGAAGCTTTCTTT.

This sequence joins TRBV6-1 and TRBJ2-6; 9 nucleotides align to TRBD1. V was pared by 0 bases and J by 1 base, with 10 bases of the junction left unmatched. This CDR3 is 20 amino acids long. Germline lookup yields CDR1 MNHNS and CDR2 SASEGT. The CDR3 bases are TGTGCCAGCAGTGAAGCGGACCCGGGACAGGGAGTTTCTGGGGCCAACGTCCTGACTTTC. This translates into CASSEADPGQGVSGANVLTF.

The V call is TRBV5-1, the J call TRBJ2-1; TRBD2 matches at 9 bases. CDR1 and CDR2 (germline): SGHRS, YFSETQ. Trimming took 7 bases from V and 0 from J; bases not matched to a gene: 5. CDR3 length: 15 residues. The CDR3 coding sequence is TGCGCCAGCGTAGCGGGAGAGGGCTCCTACAATGAGCAGTTCTTC. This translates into CASVAGEGSYNEQFF.

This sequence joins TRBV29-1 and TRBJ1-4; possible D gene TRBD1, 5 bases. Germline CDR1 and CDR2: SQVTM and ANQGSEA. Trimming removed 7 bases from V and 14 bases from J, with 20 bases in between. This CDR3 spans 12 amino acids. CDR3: CSGRFGGTVLFF. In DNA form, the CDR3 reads TGCAGCGGCAGATTCGGGGGAACTGTGCTGTTTTTT.

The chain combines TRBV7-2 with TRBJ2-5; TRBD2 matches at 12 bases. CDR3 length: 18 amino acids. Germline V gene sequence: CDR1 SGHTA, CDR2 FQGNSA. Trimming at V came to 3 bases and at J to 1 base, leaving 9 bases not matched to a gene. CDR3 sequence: CASSFRGLAGSFQETQYF. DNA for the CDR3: TGTGCCAGCAGCTTCAGGGGACTAGCGGGTTCCTTCCAAGAGACCCAGTACTTC.

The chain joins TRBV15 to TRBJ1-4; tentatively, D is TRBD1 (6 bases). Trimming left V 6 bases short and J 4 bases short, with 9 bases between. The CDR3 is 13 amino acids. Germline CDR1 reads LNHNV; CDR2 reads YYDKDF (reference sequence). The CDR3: CATRGGNNEKLFF. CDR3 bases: TGTGCCACCAGAGGGGGAAATAATGAAAAACTGTTTTTT.

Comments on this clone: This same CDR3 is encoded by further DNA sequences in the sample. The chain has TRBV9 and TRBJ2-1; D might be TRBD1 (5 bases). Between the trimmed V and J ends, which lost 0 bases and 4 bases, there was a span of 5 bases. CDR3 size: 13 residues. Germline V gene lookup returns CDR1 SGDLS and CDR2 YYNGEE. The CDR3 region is CASSVDRYNEQFF. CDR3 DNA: TGTGCCAGCAGCGTAGACAGGTACAATGAGCAGTTCTTC.

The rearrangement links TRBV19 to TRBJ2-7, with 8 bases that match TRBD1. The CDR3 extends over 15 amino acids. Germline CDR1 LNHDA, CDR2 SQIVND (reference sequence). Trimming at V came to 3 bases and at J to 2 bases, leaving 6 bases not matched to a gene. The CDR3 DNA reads TGTGCCAGTAGTATCGGGACAGGAAAGACCTACGAGCAGTACTTC. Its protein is CASSIGTGKTYEQYF.

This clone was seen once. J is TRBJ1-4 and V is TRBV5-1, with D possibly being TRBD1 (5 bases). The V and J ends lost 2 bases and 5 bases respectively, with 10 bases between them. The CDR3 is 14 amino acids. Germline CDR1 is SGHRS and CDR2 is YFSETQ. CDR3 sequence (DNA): TGCGCCAGCAGCTTTGGGACGGAGAATGAAAAACTGTTTTTT. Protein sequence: CASSFGTENEKLFF.

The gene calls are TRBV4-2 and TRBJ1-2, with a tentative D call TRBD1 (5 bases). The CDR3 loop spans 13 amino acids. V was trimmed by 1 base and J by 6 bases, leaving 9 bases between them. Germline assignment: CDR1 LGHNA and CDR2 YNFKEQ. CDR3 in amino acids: CASSQVRGDGYTF. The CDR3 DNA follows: TGTGCCAGCAGCCAAGTACGAGGGGATGGCTACACCTTC.

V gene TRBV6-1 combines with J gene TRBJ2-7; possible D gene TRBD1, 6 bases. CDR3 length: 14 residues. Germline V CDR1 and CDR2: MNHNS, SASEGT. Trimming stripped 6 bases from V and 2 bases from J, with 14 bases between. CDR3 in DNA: TGTGCCAGCAGCCGGACAGAGACTGCCTACGAGCAGTACTTC. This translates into CASSRTETAYEQYF.

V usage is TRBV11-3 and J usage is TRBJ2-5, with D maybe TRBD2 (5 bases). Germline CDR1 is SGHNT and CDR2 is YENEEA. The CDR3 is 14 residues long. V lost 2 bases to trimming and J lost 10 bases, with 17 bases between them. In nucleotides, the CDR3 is TGTGCCAGCAGCTTACGAGGGCCCCATGGGGTCCAGTACTTC. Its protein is CASSLRGPHGVQYF. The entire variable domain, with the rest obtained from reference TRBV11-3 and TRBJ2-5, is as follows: EAGVVQSPRYKIIEKKQPVAFWCNPISGHNTLYWYLQNLGQGPELLIRYENEEAVDDSQLPKDRFSAERLKGVDSTLKIQPAELGDSAVYLCASSLRGPHGVQYFGPGTRLLVL.

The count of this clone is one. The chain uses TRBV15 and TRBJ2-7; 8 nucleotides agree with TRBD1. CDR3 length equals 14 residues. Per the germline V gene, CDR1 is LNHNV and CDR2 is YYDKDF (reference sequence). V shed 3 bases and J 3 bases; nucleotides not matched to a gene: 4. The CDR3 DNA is TGTGCCACCAGCAGTGGGGACAGGCTCTACGAGCAGTACTTC. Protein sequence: CATSSGDRLYEQYF.

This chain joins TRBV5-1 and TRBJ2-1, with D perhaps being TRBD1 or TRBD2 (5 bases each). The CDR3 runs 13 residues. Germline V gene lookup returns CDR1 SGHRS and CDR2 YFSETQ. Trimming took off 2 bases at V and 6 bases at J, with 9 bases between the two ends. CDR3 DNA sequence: TGCGCCAGCAGCTTTGGGGGAAGCAATGAGCAGTTCTTC. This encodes CASSFGGSNEQFF.

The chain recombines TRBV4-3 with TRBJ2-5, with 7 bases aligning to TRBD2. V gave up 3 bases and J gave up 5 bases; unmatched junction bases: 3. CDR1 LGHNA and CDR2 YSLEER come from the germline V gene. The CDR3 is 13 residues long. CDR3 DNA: TGCGCCAGCAGCCAGACTAGCCTGGAGACCCAGTACTTC. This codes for CASSQTSLETQYF.

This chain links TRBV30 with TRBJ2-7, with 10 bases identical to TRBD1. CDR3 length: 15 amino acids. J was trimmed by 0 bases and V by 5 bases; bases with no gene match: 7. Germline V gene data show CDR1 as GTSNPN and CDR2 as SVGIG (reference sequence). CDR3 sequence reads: CAWARGQGSSYEQYF. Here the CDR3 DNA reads TGTGCCTGGGCCAGGGGACAGGGGAGCTCCTACGAGCAGTACTTC. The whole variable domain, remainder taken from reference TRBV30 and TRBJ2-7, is SQTIHQWPATLVQPVGSPLSLECTVEGTSNPNLYWYRQAAGRGLQLLFYSVGIGQISSEVPQNLSASRPQDRQFILSSKKLLLSDSGFYLCAWARGQGSSYEQYFGPGTRLTVT.

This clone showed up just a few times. The CDR3 bases are TGTGCCAGCAGCATCCCACAGGGGAACCAGCATTTT. This gives the protein CASSIPQGNQHF. The chain links TRBV5-4 to TRBJ1-5; TRBD1 matches 7 bases. The CDR3 has 12 residues. Germline lookup yields CDR1 SGHNT and CDR2 YYREEE (reference sequence). V shed 4 bases and J 12 bases; nucleotides not matched to a gene: 7.

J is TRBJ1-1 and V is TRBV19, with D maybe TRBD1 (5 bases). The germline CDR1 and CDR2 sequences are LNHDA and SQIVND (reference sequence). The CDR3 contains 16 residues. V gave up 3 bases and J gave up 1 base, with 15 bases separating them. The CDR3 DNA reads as TGTGCCAGTAGTATGCTTACCGGGGCGCGGAACACTGAAGCTTTCTTT. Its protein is CASSMLTGARNTEAFF.

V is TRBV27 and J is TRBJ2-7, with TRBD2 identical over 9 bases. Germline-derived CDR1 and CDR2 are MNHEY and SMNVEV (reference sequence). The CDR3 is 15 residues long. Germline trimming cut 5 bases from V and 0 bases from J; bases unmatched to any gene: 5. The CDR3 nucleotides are TGTGCCAGCAGTCCCCATAGCGGGAGCTCCTACGAGCAGTACTTC. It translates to CASSPHSGSSYEQYF.

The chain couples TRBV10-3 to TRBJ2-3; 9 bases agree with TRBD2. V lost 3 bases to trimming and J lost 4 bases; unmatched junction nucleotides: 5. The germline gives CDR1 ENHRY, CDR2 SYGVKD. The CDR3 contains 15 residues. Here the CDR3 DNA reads TGTGCCATCAGTGAAGGCGGGAGGGGCGCAGATACGCAGTATTTT. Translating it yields CAISEGGRGADTQYF.

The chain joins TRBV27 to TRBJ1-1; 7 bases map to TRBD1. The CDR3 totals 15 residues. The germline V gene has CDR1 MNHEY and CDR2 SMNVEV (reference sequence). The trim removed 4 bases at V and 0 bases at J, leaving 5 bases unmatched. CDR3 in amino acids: CASSSGTDMNTEAFF. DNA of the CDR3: TGTGCCAGCAGTTCCGGGACAGACATGAACACTGAAGCTTTCTTT.

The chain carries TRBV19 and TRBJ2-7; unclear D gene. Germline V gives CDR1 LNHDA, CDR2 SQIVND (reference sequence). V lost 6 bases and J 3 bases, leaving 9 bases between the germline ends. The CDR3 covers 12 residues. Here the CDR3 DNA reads TGTGCCAGTAGCGGTGACGGCTACGAGCAGTACTTC. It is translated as CASSGDGYEQYF. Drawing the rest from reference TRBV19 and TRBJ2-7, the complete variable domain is DGGITQSPKYLFRKEGQNVTLSCEQNLNHDAMYWYRQDPGQGLRLIYYSQIVNDFQKGDIAEGYSVSREKKESFPLTVTSAQKNPTAFYLCASSGDGYEQYFGPGTRLTVT.

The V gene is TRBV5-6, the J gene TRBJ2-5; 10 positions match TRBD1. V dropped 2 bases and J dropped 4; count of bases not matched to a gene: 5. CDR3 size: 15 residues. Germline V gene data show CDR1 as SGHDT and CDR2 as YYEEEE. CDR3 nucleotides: TGTGCCAGCAGCTTTGGGACAGGGGTTTTAGAGACCCAGTACTTC. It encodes CASSFGTGVLETQYF.